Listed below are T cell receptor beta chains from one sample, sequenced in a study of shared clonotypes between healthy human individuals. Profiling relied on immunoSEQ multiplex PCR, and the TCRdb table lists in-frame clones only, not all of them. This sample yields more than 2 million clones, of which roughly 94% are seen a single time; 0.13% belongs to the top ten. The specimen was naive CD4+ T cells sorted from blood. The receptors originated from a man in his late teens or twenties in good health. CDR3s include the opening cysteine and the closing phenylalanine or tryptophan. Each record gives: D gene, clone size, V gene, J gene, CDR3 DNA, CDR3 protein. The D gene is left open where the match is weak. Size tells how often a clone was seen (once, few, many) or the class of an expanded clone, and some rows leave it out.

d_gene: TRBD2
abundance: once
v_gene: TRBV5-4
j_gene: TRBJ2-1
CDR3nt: TGTGCCAGCGGGAGAGGGAGGGACAATGAGCAGTTCTTC
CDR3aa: CASGRGRDNEQFF

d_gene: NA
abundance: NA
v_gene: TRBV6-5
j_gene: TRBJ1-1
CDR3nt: TGTGCCAGCAGTTACGGCCGGAAGGGGGGGAACACTGAAGCTTTCTTT
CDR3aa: CASSYGRKGGNTEAFF

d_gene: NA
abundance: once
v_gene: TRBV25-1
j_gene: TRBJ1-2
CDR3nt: TGTGCCAGCAGTGAGCTGACAGCCGTAATCGGCTACACCTTC
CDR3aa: CASSELTAVIGYTF

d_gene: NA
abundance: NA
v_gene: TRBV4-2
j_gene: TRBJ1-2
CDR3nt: TGTGCCAGCAGCCAGCCTTCGGACAGCCACGGCTACACCTTC
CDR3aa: CASSQPSDSHGYTF

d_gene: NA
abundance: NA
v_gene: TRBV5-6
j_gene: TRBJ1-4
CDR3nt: TGTGCCAGCAGCCCAAGGACAGCCTTCGACCGTAATGAAAAACTGTTTTTT
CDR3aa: CASSPRTAFDRNEKLFF

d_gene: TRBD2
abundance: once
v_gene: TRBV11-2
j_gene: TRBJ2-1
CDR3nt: TGTGCCAGCAGCTTAGTTGGGACTACCAATGAGCAGTTCTTC
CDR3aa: CASSLVGTTNEQFF

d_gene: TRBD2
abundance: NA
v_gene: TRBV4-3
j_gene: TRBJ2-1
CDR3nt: TGCGCCAGCAGCCAAGAGTTACGAATAGCGGGAGCGTCTTACAATGAGCAGTTCTTC
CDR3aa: CASSQELRIAGASYNEQFF

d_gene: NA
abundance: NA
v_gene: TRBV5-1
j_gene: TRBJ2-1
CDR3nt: TGCGCCAGCAGCTTCGATTCCCCCAACTACAATGAGCAGTTCTTC
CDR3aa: CASSFDSPNYNEQFF

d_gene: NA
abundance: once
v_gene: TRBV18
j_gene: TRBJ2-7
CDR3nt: TGTGCCAGCTCACCACAGACTGCAAGTCCCTACGAGCAGTACTTC
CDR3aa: CASSPQTASPYEQYF

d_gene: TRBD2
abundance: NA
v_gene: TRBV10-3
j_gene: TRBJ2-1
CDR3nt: TGTGCCATCAGAAGGCGGGAGGGTGAGCAGTTCTTC
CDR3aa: CAIRRREGEQFF